This T cell receptor (beta chain) came from a study of T cells in women clearing cervical HPV infection. On the study more broadly: HLA type stays a possible confounder, typing being limited. The study's findings and limits: It is unknown whether associations predate infection; no effector/memory or HPV-specific sorting.

Note on this clone: Antigen: not known. The read is 3 residues too short to cover the CDR3 end, so that end is filled in from the germline J gene.

The assay was immunoSEQ multiplex PCR, and TCRdb's table has in-frame clones only and misses some. The repertoire table contains 40,000 or so clones. J was trimmed by 4 bases and V by 6 bases; bases with no gene match: 4. The CDR3 runs to 13 residues. Germline CDR1 is SGHAT and CDR2 is FQNNGV. The sequenced sample consisted of blood buffy coat. The chain combines TRBV11-2 with TRBJ2-5; 8 positions match TRBD1. This TCR derives from a woman between 18 and 70 years old with a cervical HPV16 infection that either progressed to CIN3+ or cleared (not recorded which). The covered CDR3 bases are TGTGCCAGCAGTCGAGACAGGGGAGAGACC. Its translation is CASSRDRGET. The CDR3, in full, reads CASSRDRGETQYF.